This T cell receptor beta chain derives from a study of OX40 agonist ivuxolimab in advanced cancers. Across the whole study: Patients were given ivuxolimab, an antibody that agonizes OX40 (CD134). Recorded diagnoses for dose-escalation patients were hepatocellular carcinoma, melanoma, renal cell or head and neck cancer.

Assay used: immunoSEQ multiplex PCR; TCRdb lists only in-frame clones, some missing. The table has about 69,000 clones, 90% seen once; the top ten hold more than 9%. Per the germline V gene, CDR1 is SGHRS and CDR2 is YFSETQ. Trimming at V came to 4 bases and at J to 0 bases, leaving 5 bases not matched to a gene. This CDR3 is built from 17 residues. Patients were excluded for autoimmune disease history or systemic immunosuppression. The chain couples TRBV5-1 to TRBJ2-1; TRBD2 aligns across 12 bases. The receptor comes from an adult with an advanced solid tumor such as melanoma, head and neck, liver or kidney cancer. This sample comprised CD4+ or CD8+ T cells sorted from blood, obtained in a trial of the OX40 agonist ivuxolimab. The CDR3 spells CASSTGLAGTSYNEQFF. The CDR3 DNA is TGCGCCAGCAGCACCGGACTAGCGGGGACCTCCTACAATGAGCAGTTCTTC.